Listed below are T cell receptor beta chains from one sample, sequenced in a study of blood T cell repertoires in COVID-19. This table comes from immunoSEQ multiplex PCR, and its TCRdb copy is limited to in-frame clones, with some not included. Of approximately 160,000 clones listed, around 82% are singletons. The material sequenced was PBMCs or T cells enriched from blood (not recorded which). These receptors came from a woman between 45 and 65 years old in a cohort exposed to, infected with or recovered from COVID-19 (not recorded which). Both conserved end residues are part of each CDR3. Fields, in order: V gene, D gene, clone size, CDR3 length, J gene, CDR3 protein, CDR3 DNA. D genes are given only for firm matches. Clone size is stated in some rows and not others, as once, few, many or a class when expanded.

TRBV2,-,few,13,TRBJ1-5,CASKQGTHQPQHF,TGTGCCAGCAAGCAGGGGACCCATCAGCCCCAGCATTTT
TRBV7-9,-,-,15,TRBJ1-1,CASSLISGLNTEAFF,TGTGCCAGCAGCCTAATATCAGGGTTGAACACTGAAGCTTTCTTT
TRBV18,-,once,13,TRBJ1-1,CASSPTANTEAFF,TGTGCCAGCTCACCTACAGCAAACACTGAAGCTTTCTTT
TRBV6-5,-,-,14,TRBJ1-6,CASSPEGEISPLHF,TGTGCCAGCAGTCCCGAGGGTGAAATTTCACCCCTCCACTTT
TRBV2,-,-,14,TRBJ1-5,CASSVGQGRQPQHF,TGTGCCAGCAGTGTGGGGCAGGGCCGCCAGCCCCAGCATTTT
TRBV7-2,TRBD1,-,17,TRBJ1-6,CASSLRTGGSYNSPLHF,TGTGCCAGCAGCTTAAGGACAGGGGGCTCCTATAATTCACCCCTCCACTTT
TRBV3-1/TRBV3-2,TRBD2,-,14,TRBJ2-7,CASSEGTSGREQYF,TGTGCCAGCAGCGAAGGAACTAGCGGGAGGGAGCAGTACTTC
TRBV7-2,TRBD1,-,15,TRBJ1-1,CASSLQGWGYTEAFF,TGTGCCAGTAGCCTACAGGGGTGGGGTTACACTGAAGCTTTCTTT
TRBV27,-,-,15,TRBJ1-6,CASSSPGGQNSPLHF,TGTGCCAGCAGTTCCCCGGGTGGACAAAATTCACCCCTCCACTTT
TRBV5-1,TRBD2,-,15,TRBJ2-3,CASSFQGGTGDTQYF,TGCGCCAGCAGCTTTCAGGGAGGGACGGGAGATACGCAGTATTTT
TRBV7-9,-,few,14,TRBJ1-1,CASSLGPGVIEAFF,TGTGCCAGCAGCTTAGGGCCGGGAGTGATTGAAGCTTTCTTT
TRBV9,-,few,15,TRBJ2-3,CASSPGGPTTDTQYF,TGTGCCAGCAGCCCGGGGGGCCCCACGACAGATACGCAGTATTTT
TRBV27,-,-,14,TRBJ2-5,CASNRGQGGETQYF,TGTGCCTCTAATAGAGGGCAGGGAGGAGAGACCCAGTACTTC
TRBV7-8,-,-,17,TRBJ1-4,CASSSTPGTSKNEKLFF,TGTGCCAGCAGCTCAACACCCGGGACTTCAAAAAATGAAAAACTGTTTTTT
TRBV9,-,once,15,TRBJ2-1,CASSGSGSSYNEQFF,TGTGCCAGCAGCGGGAGCGGAAGCTCCTACAATGAGCAGTTCTTC
TRBV6-5,-,-,13,TRBJ1-2,CASVPGGRYGYTF,TGTGCCAGCGTCCCTGGGGGCCGCTATGGCTACACCTTC
TRBV2,-,-,12,TRBJ2-7,CASSDGVYEQYF,TGTGCCAGCAGTGACGGGGTATACGAGCAGTACTTC
TRBV7-9,-,few,15,TRBJ1-2,CASSLNEAGHYGYTF,TGTGCCAGCAGCTTAAATGAGGCGGGCCACTATGGCTACACCTTC
TRBV2,-,-,14,TRBJ2-5,CASSSTDTGETQYF,TGTGCCAGCAGTTCGACTGACACGGGGGAGACCCAGTACTTC
TRBV25-1,-,-,15,TRBJ2-5,CASSEGGRGQETQYF,TGTGCCAGCAGTGAGGGGGGAAGGGGCCAAGAGACCCAGTACTTC
TRBV6-1,TRBD1,-,16,TRBJ1-4,CASSEVGGLPNEKLFF,TGTGCCAGCAGTGAAGTAGGGGGCCTGCCTAATGAAAAACTGTTTTTT
TRBV27,-,-,11,TRBJ2-1,CASSLYNEQFF,TGTGCCAGCAGTCTGTACAATGAGCAGTTCTTC
TRBV5-1,TRBD1,-,14,TRBJ1-2,CASSLGGQGNGYTF,TGCGCCAGCAGCTTGGGAGGACAGGGTAATGGCTACACCTTC
TRBV5-1,TRBD1,-,14,TRBJ2-2,CASSSTGRTGELFF,TGCGCCAGCAGCTCGACAGGGCGCACCGGGGAGCTGTTTTTT
TRBV5-1,-,-,16,TRBJ1-4,CASSLDVGSLNEKLFF,TGCGCCAGCAGCTTGGACGTGGGGAGCCTTAATGAAAAACTGTTTTTT
TRBV29-1,-,-,15,TRBJ2-3,CSVEGGRGITDTQYF,TGCAGCGTTGAGGGGGGAAGAGGTATTACAGATACGCAGTATTTT
TRBV6-5,TRBD1,once,15,TRBJ1-2,CASTPGQGKGYGYTF,TGTGCCAGCACCCCGGGACAGGGTAAAGGCTATGGCTACACCTTC
TRBV11-2,TRBD1,-,15,TRBJ1-4,CASSIRDSTNEKLFF,TGTGCCAGCAGTATTCGGGACAGCACAAATGAAAAACTGTTTTTT
TRBV18,-,-,15,TRBJ1-5,CASSPRQTSNQPQHF,TGTGCCAGCTCACCGAGACAGACTAGCAATCAGCCCCAGCATTTT
TRBV2,-,-,14,TRBJ1-2,CASTETGGFYGYTF,TGTGCCAGCACCGAGACGGGGGGCTTCTATGGCTACACCTTC
TRBV15,TRBD2,-,15,TRBJ2-5,CATSPDRGGRETQYF,TGTGCCACCAGCCCAGACCGGGGGGGCCGGGAGACCCAGTACTTC
TRBV7-2,-,few,11,TRBJ1-1,CASSLGQGGFF,TGTGCCAGCAGCTTAGGCCAGGGAGGCTTCTTT
TRBV2,TRBD1,-,13,TRBJ1-5,CASSRQGNQPQHF,TGTGCCAGCAGTAGACAGGGTAATCAGCCCCAGCATTTT
TRBV9,-,few,16,TRBJ1-3,CASSLRGSNSGNTIYF,TGTGCCAGCAGCCTTAGAGGCAGTAACTCTGGAAACACCATATATTTT
TRBV29-1,TRBD1,-,17,TRBJ1-3,CSVEVASGGVSGNTIYF,TGCAGCGTTGAAGTGGCGTCAGGGGGAGTCTCTGGAAACACCATATATTTT
TRBV10-3,TRBD1,once,13,TRBJ2-7,CAISRDSTYEQYF,TGTGCCATCAGTAGGGACAGCACCTACGAGCAGTACTTC
TRBV9,-,-,15,TRBJ2-7,CASSVSGGAEAEQYF,TGTGCCAGCAGCGTAAGTGGGGGCGCTGAGGCCGAGCAGTACTTC
TRBV5-1,TRBD2,-,18,TRBJ2-4,CASSPGLAGILAKNIQYF,TGCGCCAGCAGCCCGGGACTAGCGGGGATTCTAGCCAAAAACATTCAGTACTTC
TRBV30,TRBD1,-,15,TRBJ1-4,CAWSGQGATNEKLFF,TGTGCCTGGTCGGGACAGGGAGCAACTAATGAAAAACTGTTTTTT
TRBV5-3,TRBD1,-,15,TRBJ2-4,CARSTTGDSKNIQYF,TGTGCCAGAAGCACCACTGGGGACAGCAAAAACATTCAGTACTTC
TRBV10-3,TRBD1,once,13,TRBJ1-2,CAISTGTVDGYTF,TGTGCCATCAGCACCGGGACAGTGGATGGCTACACCTTC
TRBV18,-,-,16,TRBJ1-1,CASSPTRTAMNTEAFF,TGTGCCAGCTCACCAACTAGGACGGCAATGAACACTGAAGCTTTCTTT
TRBV11-2,TRBD1,-,14,TRBJ1-5,CASSSGGWNQPQHF,TGTGCCAGCAGCTCAGGGGGCTGGAATCAGCCCCAGCATTTT
TRBV19,-,few,13,TRBJ1-5,CASSIGRVQPQHF,TGTGCCAGTAGTATCGGTCGGGTTCAGCCCCAGCATTTT